This is a list of T cell receptor beta chains from one sample in a study of cytomegalovirus exposure and HLA in healthy donors. TCRdb's table, derived via immunoSEQ multiplex PCR, lists solely in-frame clones and lacks some. Seen in this sample are 49,000 or so clones; the ten most common clones hold approximately 26%. The material sequenced was PBMCs. The receptors originated from a man in his forties in good health and CMV-seropositive. Each CDR3 is given with its conserved first and last residue. Each record gives: CDR3 length, V gene, J gene, D gene, CDR3 protein, CDR3 DNA. A D gene is named only where the DNA matches it firmly.

cdr3_length: 15
v_call: TRBV4-2
j_call: TRBJ2-3
d_call: NA
cdr3_aa: CASSLGSAIPGTQYF
cdr3_nt: TGTGCCAGCAGCCTAGGTAGCGCCATTCCAGGTACGCAGTATTTT

cdr3_length: 13
v_call: TRBV5-4
j_call: TRBJ2-5
d_call: NA
cdr3_aa: CASSSLDSETQYF
cdr3_nt: TGTGCCAGCAGCTCGCTAGATTCAGAGACCCAGTACTTC

cdr3_length: 15
v_call: TRBV6-4
j_call: TRBJ2-3
d_call: TRBD2
cdr3_aa: CAPAVSQRGLDTQYF
cdr3_nt: TGTGCCCCAGCAGTTAGCCAGCGGGGGCTTGATACGCAGTATTTT

cdr3_length: 14
v_call: TRBV28
j_call: TRBJ1-6
d_call: NA
cdr3_aa: CASQGAMKNSPLHF
cdr3_nt: TGTGCCAGCCAAGGGGCAATGAAAAATTCACCCCTCCACTTT

cdr3_length: 15
v_call: TRBV18
j_call: TRBJ2-7
d_call: TRBD2
cdr3_aa: CASSPGLLLSYEQYF
cdr3_nt: TGTGCCAGCTCACCGGGACTACTCCTCTCCTACGAGCAGTACTTC

cdr3_length: 11
v_call: TRBV19
j_call: TRBJ1-1
d_call: TRBD1
cdr3_aa: CASSIRGEAFF
cdr3_nt: TGTGCCAGTAGTATCAGGGGGGAAGCTTTCTTT

cdr3_length: 17
v_call: TRBV14
j_call: TRBJ2-1
d_call: NA
cdr3_aa: CASSPHIGQGGGNEQFF
cdr3_nt: TGTGCCAGCAGCCCTCATATCGGGCAGGGGGGTGGCAATGAGCAGTTCTTC

cdr3_length: 15
v_call: TRBV29-1
j_call: TRBJ1-1
d_call: TRBD1
cdr3_aa: CSVGDRGFGEAEAFF
cdr3_nt: TGCAGCGTTGGGGACAGGGGCTTTGGAGAGGCTGAAGCTTTCTTT

cdr3_length: 13
v_call: TRBV7-6
j_call: TRBJ2-7
d_call: NA
cdr3_aa: CASSPRAPGEQYF
cdr3_nt: TGTGCCAGCAGCCCCAGGGCTCCAGGGGAGCAGTACTTC

cdr3_length: 14
v_call: TRBV5-1
j_call: TRBJ1-1
d_call: TRBD1
cdr3_aa: CATRRTGGNTEAFF
cdr3_nt: TGCGCCACCCGAAGGACAGGGGGGAACACTGAAGCTTTCTTT

cdr3_length: 16
v_call: TRBV9
j_call: TRBJ1-1
d_call: TRBD1
cdr3_aa: CASSPGTGGANTEAFF
cdr3_nt: TGTGCCAGCAGCCCGGGGACAGGGGGTGCGAACACTGAAGCTTTCTTT

cdr3_length: 13
v_call: TRBV30
j_call: TRBJ2-5
d_call: NA
cdr3_aa: CAWRKTEGETQYF
cdr3_nt: TGTGCCTGGAGAAAAACGGAGGGAGAGACCCAGTACTTC

cdr3_length: 15
v_call: TRBV6-4
j_call: TRBJ2-3
d_call: NA
cdr3_aa: CASSEGLAETDTQYF
cdr3_nt: TGTGCCAGCAGTGAGGGACTGGCCGAGACAGATACGCAGTATTTT

cdr3_length: 13
v_call: TRBV19
j_call: TRBJ2-3
d_call: TRBD2
cdr3_aa: CASLAGSTDTQYF
cdr3_nt: TGTGCCAGTTTAGCGGGTAGCACAGATACGCAGTATTTT

cdr3_length: 15
v_call: TRBV4-1
j_call: TRBJ2-7
d_call: NA
cdr3_aa: CASSQAAESSYEQYF
cdr3_nt: TGCGCCAGCAGCCAAGCGGCGGAAAGCTCCTACGAGCAGTACTTC

cdr3_length: 15
v_call: TRBV6-4
j_call: TRBJ2-1
d_call: TRBD2
cdr3_aa: CASSDFPAGDNEQFF
cdr3_nt: TGTGCCAGCAGTGACTTCCCAGCGGGGGACAATGAGCAGTTCTTC

cdr3_length: 14
v_call: TRBV7-3
j_call: TRBJ2-3
d_call: TRBD2
cdr3_aa: CASSSSGSTDTQYF
cdr3_nt: TGTGCCAGCAGCTCTAGCGGGAGCACAGATACGCAGTATTTT

cdr3_length: 14
v_call: TRBV28
j_call: TRBJ2-7
d_call: TRBD1
cdr3_aa: CASSLGQGGVEQYF
cdr3_nt: TGTGCCAGCAGTTTGGGACAGGGGGGGGTAGAGCAGTACTTC

cdr3_length: 15
v_call: TRBV9
j_call: TRBJ2-3
d_call: NA
cdr3_aa: CASSVAGGNLDTQYF
cdr3_nt: TGTGCCAGCAGCGTAGCCGGCGGGAATCTTGATACGCAGTATTTT

cdr3_length: 16
v_call: TRBV7-9
j_call: TRBJ2-7
d_call: TRBD1
cdr3_aa: CASSLGEGGASYEQYF
cdr3_nt: TGTGCCAGCAGCTTAGGTGAAGGGGGCGCGTCCTACGAGCAGTACTTC

cdr3_length: 11
v_call: TRBV29-1
j_call: TRBJ2-5
d_call: NA
cdr3_aa: CSVSQEGTQYF
cdr3_nt: TGCAGCGTTTCCCAGGAGGGGACCCAGTACTTC

cdr3_length: 15
v_call: TRBV28
j_call: TRBJ2-2
d_call: TRBD2
cdr3_aa: CASIPGLAETGELFF
cdr3_nt: TGTGCCAGCATCCCCGGACTAGCGGAAACCGGGGAGCTGTTTTTT

cdr3_length: 14
v_call: TRBV15
j_call: TRBJ2-1
d_call: TRBD1
cdr3_aa: CATSREGQAREQFF
cdr3_nt: TGTGCCACCAGCAGAGAAGGACAGGCCCGGGAGCAGTTCTTC

cdr3_length: 15
v_call: TRBV5-6
j_call: TRBJ2-1
d_call: NA
cdr3_aa: CASSSKYSSYNEQFF
cdr3_nt: TGTGCCAGCAGCTCGAAGTATAGCTCCTACAATGAGCAGTTCTTC

cdr3_length: 14
v_call: TRBV18
j_call: TRBJ1-5
d_call: NA
cdr3_aa: CASSPLQGNQPQHF
cdr3_nt: TGTGCCAGCTCACCTTTACAGGGTAATCAGCCCCAGCATTTT

cdr3_length: 14
v_call: TRBV6-4
j_call: TRBJ2-3
d_call: TRBD2
cdr3_aa: CASSERGEGDTQYF
cdr3_nt: TGTGCCAGCAGTGAGCGGGGGGAAGGAGATACGCAGTATTTT

cdr3_length: 11
v_call: TRBV30
j_call: TRBJ2-7
d_call: NA
cdr3_aa: CAWALADEQYF
cdr3_nt: TGTGCCTGGGCCTTGGCAGACGAGCAGTACTTC

cdr3_length: 15
v_call: TRBV4-3
j_call: TRBJ1-6
d_call: TRBD1
cdr3_aa: CASSQGTGDNSPLHF
cdr3_nt: TGCGCCAGCAGCCAAGGGACAGGGGATAATTCACCCCTCCACTTT

cdr3_length: 15
v_call: TRBV7-9
j_call: TRBJ2-5
d_call: TRBD2
cdr3_aa: CASRGTSGAPETQYF
cdr3_nt: TGTGCCAGCAGGGGGACTAGCGGGGCCCCAGAGACCCAGTACTTC

cdr3_length: 15
v_call: TRBV7-9
j_call: TRBJ2-2
d_call: NA
cdr3_aa: CASSSPRGILRELFF
cdr3_nt: TGTGCCAGCAGCTCCCCGCGGGGAATCTTGAGGGAGCTGTTTTTT

cdr3_length: 15
v_call: TRBV5-6
j_call: TRBJ2-5
d_call: NA
cdr3_aa: CASSLTGGSQETQYF
cdr3_nt: TGTGCCAGCAGCCTAACGGGTGGGTCCCAAGAGACCCAGTACTTC

cdr3_length: 13
v_call: TRBV7-6
j_call: TRBJ1-1
d_call: NA
cdr3_aa: CASSNNRNTEAFF
cdr3_nt: TGTGCCAGCAGCAATAATAGGAACACTGAAGCTTTCTTT

cdr3_length: 15
v_call: TRBV2
j_call: TRBJ2-2
d_call: NA
cdr3_aa: CASSPTGTNTGELFF
cdr3_nt: TGTGCCAGCAGTCCGACAGGAACGAACACCGGGGAGCTGTTTTTT

cdr3_length: 15
v_call: TRBV28
j_call: TRBJ1-2
d_call: TRBD1
cdr3_aa: CASSHPPGQGAGYTF
cdr3_nt: TGTGCCAGCAGTCACCCCCCCGGGCAGGGGGCTGGCTACACCTTC

cdr3_length: 15
v_call: TRBV9
j_call: TRBJ2-1
d_call: TRBD1
cdr3_aa: CASSVVGQGASEQFF
cdr3_nt: TGTGCCAGCAGCGTAGTTGGGCAGGGGGCGAGTGAGCAGTTCTTC

cdr3_length: 16
v_call: TRBV10-1
j_call: TRBJ1-2
d_call: NA
cdr3_aa: CASRLAGGGTLDGYTF
cdr3_nt: TGCGCCAGCAGGCTAGCGGGAGGGGGTACGCTTGATGGCTACACCTTC

cdr3_length: 17
v_call: TRBV27
j_call: TRBJ1-2
d_call: TRBD1
cdr3_aa: CASSLSGTGGILYGYTF
cdr3_nt: TGTGCCAGCAGTTTATCCGGGACAGGGGGCATACTTTATGGCTACACCTTC

cdr3_length: 14
v_call: TRBV6-5
j_call: TRBJ2-5
d_call: TRBD1
cdr3_aa: CASSGDRIPGTQYF
cdr3_nt: TGTGCCAGCAGTGGGGACAGAATACCGGGGACCCAGTACTTC

cdr3_length: 15
v_call: TRBV9
j_call: TRBJ2-1
d_call: NA
cdr3_aa: CASSVDGLRENEQFF
cdr3_nt: TGTGCCAGCAGCGTAGATGGCCTCAGGGAAAATGAGCAGTTCTTC

cdr3_length: 14
v_call: TRBV10-3
j_call: TRBJ2-7
d_call: TRBD2
cdr3_aa: CATYNTSGSHEQYF
cdr3_nt: TGTGCCACCTACAATACTAGCGGGAGCCACGAGCAGTACTTC

cdr3_length: 15
v_call: TRBV6-6
j_call: TRBJ2-4
d_call: NA
cdr3_aa: CASSRRGGAKNIQYF
cdr3_nt: TGTGCCAGCAGCCGCAGAGGGGGAGCCAAAAACATTCAGTACTTC

cdr3_length: 13
v_call: TRBV11-3
j_call: TRBJ1-1
d_call: NA
cdr3_aa: CASKQGGDTEAFF
cdr3_nt: TGTGCCAGCAAACAGGGAGGGGACACTGAAGCTTTCTTT

cdr3_length: 14
v_call: TRBV7-9
j_call: TRBJ2-3
d_call: NA
cdr3_aa: CASTPVREADTQYF
cdr3_nt: TGTGCCAGCACCCCCGTGAGGGAGGCAGATACGCAGTATTTT

cdr3_length: 10
v_call: TRBV20-1
j_call: TRBJ2-5
d_call: NA
cdr3_aa: CSGNRETQYF
cdr3_nt: TGCAGTGGAAACCGGGAGACCCAGTACTTC